Listed below are T cell receptor beta chains from one sample, sequenced in a study of CD8 T cells in ankylosing spondylitis. Via MiXCR, TCRdb re-called the 5' RACE reads, giving one row per CDR3 protein. The sample comprises 450,000 to 550,000 distinct CDR3 sequences, less than 6% of which are singletons, and 3% to 4% rests with the top ten. Material: blood, either unsorted or a sorted T cell fraction (not recorded which). These receptors came from a male donor with ankylosing spondylitis. CDR3s include the opening cysteine and the closing phenylalanine or tryptophan. Fields, in order: J gene, V gene, CDR3 protein.

TRBJ1-1 | TRBV29-1 | CSGLRDSGTEAFF
TRBJ1-1 | TRBV20-1 | CSARKRDYMNTEAFF
TRBJ2-5 | TRBV5-1 | CASSLGLRQETQYF
TRBJ2-5 | TRBV3-1 | CASSPLAGEEEETQYF
TRBJ2-3 | TRBV4-3 | CASALGRTDTQYF
TRBJ1-1 | TRBV28 | CASGDRDTEAFF
TRBJ1-5 | TRBV29-1 | CSVEVGGVGQPQHF
TRBJ1-1 | TRBV12-3/TRBV12-4 | CASSFSSGGGTEAFF
TRBJ2-4 | TRBV7-2 | CASSPWEGAGNIQYF
TRBJ2-3 | TRBV12-3/TRBV12-4 | CASRSFGEDTQYF
TRBJ1-4 | TRBV12-3/TRBV12-4 | CASSKYREEKLFF
TRBJ2-7 | TRBV20-1 | CSAGGQFRDEQYF
TRBJ1-2 | TRBV6-2/TRBV6-3 | CASQAGQRYGYTF
TRBJ2-7 | TRBV27 | CASRPHHRGRKPYEQYF
TRBJ2-4 | TRBV12-3/TRBV12-4 | CASSLLGAGIDIQYF
TRBJ1-1 | TRBV20-1 | CSANYRGTTEAFF
TRBJ1-2 | TRBV27 | CASSPKGPYGYTF
TRBJ1-3 | TRBV28 | CASSLRFRPISGNTIYF
TRBJ2-3 | TRBV20-1 | CSARDPGLRTDTQYF
TRBJ1-2 | TRBV7-2 | CASSPRDYYGYTF
TRBJ1-2 | TRBV5-5 | CASSLPDMFRDGYTF
TRBJ2-7 | TRBV7-6 | CASSLGSTRSYEQYF
TRBJ2-3 | TRBV20-1 | CSASKGRDTQYF
TRBJ2-1 | TRBV9 | CASSVARGSSYNEQFF
TRBJ1-5 | TRBV7-2 | CASSLSGTGRQPQHF
TRBJ2-7 | TRBV5-1 | CASSGGTGVYEQYF
TRBJ2-3 | TRBV9 | CASSPSWSTDTQYF
TRBJ2-1 | TRBV12-3/TRBV12-4 | CASSFAPSSYNEQFF
TRBJ2-5 | TRBV29-1 | CSVVGREETQYF